A selection of T cell receptor beta chains follows, all from one sample in a study of molecular identifiers for immune sequencing clone quantification. TCRdb itself ran the PCR reads through MiXCR, one entry per CDR3 protein. The data contain under 85,000 distinct CDR3 sequences, 15% to 20% of them singletons. Sequencing was done on a sample of naive CD8+ T cells from blood, with Jurkat cell RNA spiked in. The receptors originated from a human donor in good health. Some libraries in this study had Jurkat cell RNA spiked in. Both conserved end residues are part of each CDR3. Fields, in order: D gene, clone size, V gene, J gene, CDR3 protein, CDR3 DNA. The D gene is left open where the match is weak. The size field is filled for only some rows; it gives once, few, many or a size class.

d_gene: -
abundance: many
v_gene: TRBV2
j_gene: TRBJ2-3
CDR3aa: CASSEGPTTDTQYF
CDR3nt: TGTGCCAGCAGTGAAGGGCCGACCACAGATACGCAGTATTTT

d_gene: -
abundance: -
v_gene: TRBV2
j_gene: TRBJ1-5
CDR3aa: CASIPALNQPQHF
CDR3nt: TGTGCCAGCATTCCCGCCCTGAATCAGCCCCAGCATTTT

d_gene: -
abundance: many
v_gene: TRBV7-9
j_gene: TRBJ2-1
CDR3aa: CASSRPRGERIDEQFF
CDR3nt: TGTGCCAGCAGCCGTCCCCGGGGAGAAAGGATAGATGAGCAGTTCTTC

d_gene: -
abundance: many
v_gene: TRBV5-6
j_gene: TRBJ1-6
CDR3aa: CASSFYLHNSPLHF
CDR3nt: TGTGCCAGCAGCTTTTACCTACACAATTCACCCCTCCACTTT

d_gene: -
abundance: many
v_gene: TRBV11-2
j_gene: TRBJ2-5
CDR3aa: CASSFRGGQTQETQYF
CDR3nt: TGTGCCAGCAGCTTCCGGGGGGGACAGACCCAAGAGACCCAGTACTTC

d_gene: -
abundance: -
v_gene: TRBV7-8
j_gene: TRBJ1-3
CDR3aa: CASSLDGLGSGNTIYF
CDR3nt: TGTGCCAGCAGCTTAGACGGTCTGGGTTCTGGAAACACCATATATTTT

d_gene: -
abundance: few
v_gene: TRBV7-2
j_gene: TRBJ2-3
CDR3aa: CASSLRYNFGGEADTDTQYF
CDR3nt: TGTGCCAGCAGCTTACGCTACAACTTTGGGGGAGAGGCCGACACAGATACGCAGTATTTT

d_gene: -
abundance: once
v_gene: TRBV2
j_gene: TRBJ1-1
CDR3aa: CASSGETEAEAFF
CDR3nt: TGTGCCAGCAGTGGGGAGACGGAAGCTGAAGCTTTCTTT

d_gene: -
abundance: many
v_gene: TRBV20-1
j_gene: TRBJ2-7
CDR3aa: CSALTGTAYEQYF
CDR3nt: TGCAGTGCGCTTACGGGGACTGCCTACGAGCAGTACTTC

d_gene: -
abundance: many
v_gene: TRBV27
j_gene: TRBJ2-7
CDR3aa: CASSYGAAYEQYF
CDR3nt: TGTGCCAGCAGCTATGGGGCCGCCTACGAGCAGTACTTC

d_gene: TRBD2
abundance: many
v_gene: TRBV7-7
j_gene: TRBJ2-5
CDR3aa: CASSPIAGLARNQYF
CDR3nt: TGTGCCAGCAGCCCCATTGCCGGACTAGCGAGGAACCAGTACTTC

d_gene: -
abundance: -
v_gene: TRBV2
j_gene: TRBJ1-5
CDR3aa: CASSEAAKTNQPQHF
CDR3nt: TGTGCCAGCAGTGAAGCTGCAAAAACCAATCAGCCCCAGCATTTT

d_gene: TRBD1
abundance: -
v_gene: TRBV5-3
j_gene: TRBJ1-2
CDR3aa: CASSTPTGAVYGYTF
CDR3nt: TGTGCCAGCAGCACCCCGACAGGGGCTGTCTATGGCTACACCTTC

d_gene: TRBD1
abundance: many
v_gene: TRBV6-5
j_gene: TRBJ1-1
CDR3aa: CASWPGQGRPYNTEAFF
CDR3nt: TGTGCCAGCTGGCCGGGACAGGGTAGACCCTACAACACTGAAGCTTTCTTT

d_gene: TRBD1
abundance: many
v_gene: TRBV12-5
j_gene: TRBJ2-3
CDR3aa: CASGLALQQGSEDTQYF
CDR3nt: TGTGCTAGTGGTTTGGCCCTCCAACAGGGGTCGGAAGATACGCAGTATTTT

d_gene: -
abundance: -
v_gene: TRBV7-9
j_gene: TRBJ1-3
CDR3aa: CASSLDSSGGTIYF
CDR3nt: TGTGCCAGCAGCCTAGACAGCTCTGGAGGCACCATATATTTT

d_gene: TRBD2
abundance: -
v_gene: TRBV3-1
j_gene: TRBJ2-1
CDR3aa: CASSGTSGLAGGSEQFF
CDR3nt: TGTGCCAGCAGCGGGACTAGCGGCCTAGCGGGAGGGAGTGAGCAGTTCTTC

d_gene: TRBD2
abundance: few
v_gene: TRBV12-3/TRBV12-4
j_gene: TRBJ2-1
CDR3aa: CATASGYNEQFF
CDR3nt: TGTGCCACTGCTAGCGGTTACAATGAGCAGTTCTTC

d_gene: -
abundance: many
v_gene: TRBV6-4
j_gene: TRBJ2-3
CDR3aa: CDEYPDTQYF
CDR3nt: TGTGACGAGTACCCAGATACGCAGTATTTT

d_gene: TRBD2
abundance: many
v_gene: TRBV10-3
j_gene: TRBJ2-3
CDR3aa: CAIRPGVAGSTDTQYF
CDR3nt: TGTGCCATCAGGCCCGGGGTAGCGGGAAGCACAGATACGCAGTATTTT

d_gene: TRBD1
abundance: many
v_gene: TRBV5-8
j_gene: TRBJ2-2
CDR3aa: CASNVPKHRGHTGELFF
CDR3nt: TGTGCCAGCAACGTCCCAAAGCACAGGGGGCACACCGGGGAGCTGTTTTTT

d_gene: TRBD2
abundance: -
v_gene: TRBV10-3
j_gene: TRBJ2-1
CDR3aa: CAISDPGGFNEQFF
CDR3nt: TGTGCCATCAGTGACCCGGGGGGGTTCAATGAGCAGTTCTTC

d_gene: TRBD2
abundance: many
v_gene: TRBV7-9
j_gene: TRBJ2-7
CDR3aa: CASSLGLAGLPGDEQYF
CDR3nt: TGTGCCAGCAGCTTGGGACTAGCGGGCCTACCCGGGGACGAGCAGTACTTC

d_gene: TRBD1
abundance: many
v_gene: TRBV27
j_gene: TRBJ2-7
CDR3aa: CASRAFRGSYEQYF
CDR3nt: TGTGCCAGCAGAGCGTTCAGGGGGAGCTACGAGCAGTACTTC

d_gene: -
abundance: -
v_gene: TRBV19
j_gene: TRBJ2-1
CDR3aa: CASSIPSSYNEQFF
CDR3nt: TGTGCCAGTAGTATTCCGTCCTCCTACAATGAGCAGTTCTTC

d_gene: -
abundance: many
v_gene: TRBV24-1
j_gene: TRBJ2-1
CDR3aa: CATGGGPSIQFF
CDR3nt: TGTGCTACCGGGGGCGGGCCGTCAATCCAGTTCTTC

d_gene: -
abundance: many
v_gene: TRBV9
j_gene: TRBJ2-7
CDR3aa: CASSYGESYEQYF
CDR3nt: TGTGCCAGCAGCTATGGGGAGTCCTACGAGCAGTACTTC

d_gene: TRBD1
abundance: many
v_gene: TRBV27
j_gene: TRBJ1-5
CDR3aa: CASSPGQNQPQHF
CDR3nt: TGTGCCAGCAGCCCGGGACAGAATCAGCCCCAGCATTTT

d_gene: TRBD2
abundance: many
v_gene: TRBV14
j_gene: TRBJ2-3
CDR3aa: CASSHSKTGGFADTQYF
CDR3nt: TGTGCCAGCAGCCACTCCAAAACGGGGGGTTTCGCAGATACGCAGTATTTT

d_gene: -
abundance: -
v_gene: TRBV7-9
j_gene: TRBJ1-1
CDR3aa: CAGSDGWTEAFF
CDR3nt: TGTGCCGGCAGTGACGGGTGGACTGAAGCTTTCTTT

d_gene: -
abundance: many
v_gene: TRBV3-1
j_gene: TRBJ2-7
CDR3aa: CASSYTGTRRLEQYF
CDR3nt: TGTGCCAGCAGCTATACCGGGACACGGAGATTGGAGCAGTACTTC

d_gene: TRBD2
abundance: few
v_gene: TRBV13
j_gene: TRBJ2-7
CDR3aa: CASSSGGITYEQYF
CDR3nt: TGTGCCAGCAGCTCGGGGGGAATCACCTACGAGCAGTACTTC

d_gene: -
abundance: many
v_gene: TRBV5-6
j_gene: TRBJ1-5
CDR3aa: CASSLGGGQPQHF
CDR3nt: TGTGCCAGCAGCTTGGGGGGCGGTCAGCCCCAGCATTTT

d_gene: -
abundance: many
v_gene: TRBV7-2
j_gene: TRBJ2-7
CDR3aa: CASSWRSTDYEQYF
CDR3nt: TGTGCCAGCAGCTGGCGGAGCACTGACTACGAGCAGTACTTC

d_gene: TRBD1
abundance: -
v_gene: TRBV3-1
j_gene: TRBJ2-1
CDR3aa: CASSQTRDRDEQFF
CDR3nt: TGTGCCAGCAGCCAAACCAGGGACAGGGACGAGCAGTTCTTC

d_gene: TRBD2
abundance: -
v_gene: TRBV7-2
j_gene: TRBJ2-1
CDR3aa: CASGELAGVINEQFF
CDR3nt: TGCGCCAGCGGCGAGCTAGCGGGAGTTATAAATGAGCAGTTCTTC

d_gene: TRBD2
abundance: few
v_gene: TRBV3-1
j_gene: TRBJ2-1
CDR3aa: CASSRGTSGWPEQFF
CDR3nt: TGTGCCAGCAGCCGAGGAACTAGCGGGTGGCCCGAGCAGTTCTTC

d_gene: -
abundance: many
v_gene: TRBV29-1
j_gene: TRBJ1-5
CDR3aa: CSLTKQGYSNQPQHF
CDR3nt: TGCAGCCTTACTAAACAGGGCTATAGCAATCAGCCCCAGCATTTT

d_gene: -
abundance: -
v_gene: TRBV4-1
j_gene: TRBJ2-7
CDR3aa: CASSQMDSYEQYF
CDR3nt: TGCGCCAGCAGCCAGATGGACAGTTACGAGCAGTACTTC

d_gene: TRBD1
abundance: many
v_gene: TRBV7-8
j_gene: TRBJ2-2
CDR3aa: CASSLETGDRVTGELFF
CDR3nt: TGTGCCAGCAGCTTAGAGACGGGGGACAGGGTCACCGGGGAGCTGTTTTTT

d_gene: -
abundance: many
v_gene: TRBV4-1
j_gene: TRBJ1-4
CDR3aa: CASSQERGTNEKLFF
CDR3nt: TGCGCCAGCAGCCAAGAAAGGGGGACTAATGAAAAACTGTTTTTT

d_gene: -
abundance: many
v_gene: TRBV19
j_gene: TRBJ2-7
CDR3aa: CASSPMGYVGTYEQYF
CDR3nt: TGTGCCAGTAGCCCAATGGGTTATGTAGGGACCTACGAGCAGTACTTC

d_gene: TRBD2
abundance: -
v_gene: TRBV10-3
j_gene: TRBJ2-1
CDR3aa: CAITVSGRASEQFF
CDR3nt: TGTGCCATCACCGTGAGCGGGAGGGCCAGTGAGCAGTTCTTC

d_gene: -
abundance: many
v_gene: TRBV6-2/TRBV6-3
j_gene: TRBJ2-5
CDR3aa: CASSYGALSQYF
CDR3nt: TGTGCCAGCAGTTACGGGGCCCTATCCCAGTACTTC

d_gene: TRBD1
abundance: -
v_gene: TRBV18
j_gene: TRBJ1-2
CDR3aa: CASSPGTGFGYGYTF
CDR3nt: TGTGCCAGCTCGCCCGGGACAGGGTTTGGCTATGGCTACACCTTC